This T cell receptor beta chain emerged from a study of cytomegalovirus exposure and HLA in healthy donors. Whole-study context: The early release's HLA-typed donors yielded about 85 million unique TCRs. Study-wide results and limits: Roughly uniform sequencing depth across donors was assumed, possibly incorrectly. Exclusion as indistinguishable affected some V segments, including TRBV6-2 and TRBV6-3. Fewer N-insertions than the 666-donor mean were reportedly shown by an Asian-associated ancestry cluster in a later analysis.

Details on this clone: No antigen is known for it.

Germline trimming cut 0 bases from V and 4 bases from J; bases unmatched to any gene: 7. The CDR3 has 17 amino acids. In germline, CDR1 is SGHTA, CDR2 FQGNSA. It was with 60 Vbeta and 13 Jbeta primers that the PCR ran. Here immunoSEQ multiplex PCR was the method, and the copy in TCRdb shows in-frame clones only, minus some. The sample consists of about 120,000 clones, roughly 87% of them appearing once. The gene calls are TRBV7-2 and TRBJ2-1; 9 bases are a match to TRBD2. Input material: PBMCs. The TCR sequence derives from a woman aged 18-30 years in good health and CMV-seronegative. The CDR3 DNA is TGTGCCAGCAGCTTAGCGGACGGGACTAGCCTTTACAATGAGCAGTTCTTC. It is translated as CASSLADGTSLYNEQFF.